What follows describes a single T cell receptor beta chain. Its cognate antigen is unknown. Template material for amplifying TCR beta CDR3 regions consisted of RNA transcripts. Carried out on the TCR CDR3, a first-round RT-PCR used the HTBI primer set. TCRdb re-called the multiplex PCR reads with MiXCR, one entry per CDR3 protein. The sample contains about 700,000 distinct CDR3 sequences, around 15% of which appear only once. The source of the sample is a study of T cells in Graves' hyperthyroidism and ophthalmopathy. Overall study findings and caveats: A 13 V-J model separated ophthalmopathy from stable hyperthyroidism.

The CDR3 totals 18 residues. Trimming cost V 2 bases and J 0 bases, with 14 bases left between them. CDR1 is LNHDA and CDR2 is SQIVND in the germline V gene (reference sequence). The receptor was derived from a woman aged 18-29 years with Graves' hyperthyroidism. The chain links TRBV19 to TRBJ1-6, with D hard to call. The sample was blood. CDR3 residues: CASSIFPLHSSYNSPLHF. DNA of the CDR3: TGTGCCAGTAGTATATTTCCCCTCCACAGCTCCTATAATTCACCCCTCCACTTT.